These 8 T cell receptor beta chains came from one sample sequenced in a study of blood T cell repertoires in COVID-19. Assay: immunoSEQ multiplex PCR; the TCRdb copy retains only in-frame clones and omits some. The sample yields more than 100,000 clones, approximately 90% seen once. Material for sequencing was peripheral blood. Every receptor here comes from a man aged 65-85 years with active COVID-19.

The V and J genes are TRBV5-1 and TRBJ1-2; 7 positions match TRBD1. Germline lookup yields CDR1 SGHRS and CDR2 YFSETQ. J was trimmed by 6 bases and V by 4 bases; bases with no gene match: 9. The CDR3 covers 14 residues. In DNA, the CDR3 is TGCGCCAGCAGCACGAACAGGGGTTGGGATGGCTACACCTTC. Its protein is CASSTNRGWDGYTF.

The V call is TRBV7-2, the J call TRBJ2-1, with D possibly TRBD2 on 5 matching bases. V lost 5 bases, J lost 5 bases, and 16 bases lay in between. The CDR3 sequence is 15 residues long. The germline CDR1 and CDR2 sequences are SGHTA and FQGNSA. The CDR3 protein is CASSRSGGLNNEQFF. For the CDR3, the DNA is TGTGCCAGCAGCAGAAGCGGAGGCCTAAACAATGAGCAGTTCTTC.

In DNA form, the CDR3 reads TGCGCCAGCAGCTTGGCACTAGCGGGGGTATCCACAGATACGCAGTATTTT. This encodes CASSLALAGVSTDTQYF. J is TRBJ2-3 and V is TRBV5-1; 11 nucleotides align to TRBD2. The CDR3 contains 17 residues. With V trimmed by 0 bases and J by 2 bases, 5 bases remained unmatched. CDR1 SGHRS and CDR2 YFSETQ come from the germline V gene.

The V and J genes are TRBV4-3 and TRBJ1-2; D not resolved. The CDR3 is 14 residues long. The germline gives CDR1 LGHNA, CDR2 YSLEER. Deletions cut 1 base from V and 4 bases from J, with 10 bases between. CDR3 coding DNA: TGCGCCAGCAGCCAAGGCGGGGAAGCCTATGGCTACACCTTC. Its protein product is CASSQGGEAYGYTF.

The chain links TRBV3-1 (or the pseudogene TRBV3-2) to TRBJ2-5, with a possible D match to TRBD2 (7 bases). Trimming removed 1 base at V and 4 bases at J, with 19 bases between. The CDR3 extends over 17 amino acids. Germline V gives CDR1 LGHDT, CDR2 YNNKEL (reference sequence). CDR3 in DNA: TGTGCCAGCAGCCAAGGACGCCGGCAGGGGAGGGGAGAGACCCAGTACTTC. It translates to CASSQGRRQGRGETQYF.

The chain uses TRBV7-9 and TRBJ1-1; D gene unclear. Germline V lookup: CDR1 SEHNR, CDR2 FQNEAQ (reference sequence). V lost 1 base, J lost 3 bases, and 9 bases lay in between. This CDR3 contains 14 residues. The CDR3 nucleotides are TGTGCCAGCAGCTTAGTATTGGCGGACACTGAAGCTTTCTTT. Its translation is CASSLVLADTEAFF.

The chain uses TRBV28 and TRBJ1-3; maybe TRBD1 (5 bases). Germline CDR1 and CDR2: MDHEN and SYDVKM. The length of the CDR3 is 14 residues. Trimming removed 2 bases from V and 4 bases from J, with 9 bases in between. CDR3 sequence (DNA): TGTGCCAGCAGTTTAAGCAGGGTAGGAAACACCATATATTTT. Encoded protein: CASSLSRVGNTIYF.

The chain employs TRBV28 and TRBJ1-2; 9 nucleotides align to TRBD1. With V trimmed by 6 bases and J by 4 bases, 9 bases remained unmatched. Germline-derived CDR1 and CDR2 are MDHEN and SYDVKM. The CDR3 contains 15 residues. The CDR3 DNA is TGTGCCAGCAGGCCCGGGACAGGGAGGTCCTATGGCTACACCTTC. Translation gives CASRPGTGRSYGYTF.